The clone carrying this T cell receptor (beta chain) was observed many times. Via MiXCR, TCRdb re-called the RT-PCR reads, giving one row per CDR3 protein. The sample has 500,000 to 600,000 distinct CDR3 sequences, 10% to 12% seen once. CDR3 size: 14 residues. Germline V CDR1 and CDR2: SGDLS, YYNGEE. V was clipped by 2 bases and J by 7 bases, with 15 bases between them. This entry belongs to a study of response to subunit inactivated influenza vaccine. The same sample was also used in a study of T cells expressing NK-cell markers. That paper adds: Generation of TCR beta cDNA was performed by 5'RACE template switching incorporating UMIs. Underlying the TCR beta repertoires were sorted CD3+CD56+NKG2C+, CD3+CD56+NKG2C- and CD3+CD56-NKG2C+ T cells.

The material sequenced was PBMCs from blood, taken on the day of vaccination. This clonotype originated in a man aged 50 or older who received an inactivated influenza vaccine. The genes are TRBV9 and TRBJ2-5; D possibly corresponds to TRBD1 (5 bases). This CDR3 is CASSVYTSQGTQYF. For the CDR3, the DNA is TGTGCCAGCAGCGTTTATACTTCCCAGGGGACCCAGTACTTC.